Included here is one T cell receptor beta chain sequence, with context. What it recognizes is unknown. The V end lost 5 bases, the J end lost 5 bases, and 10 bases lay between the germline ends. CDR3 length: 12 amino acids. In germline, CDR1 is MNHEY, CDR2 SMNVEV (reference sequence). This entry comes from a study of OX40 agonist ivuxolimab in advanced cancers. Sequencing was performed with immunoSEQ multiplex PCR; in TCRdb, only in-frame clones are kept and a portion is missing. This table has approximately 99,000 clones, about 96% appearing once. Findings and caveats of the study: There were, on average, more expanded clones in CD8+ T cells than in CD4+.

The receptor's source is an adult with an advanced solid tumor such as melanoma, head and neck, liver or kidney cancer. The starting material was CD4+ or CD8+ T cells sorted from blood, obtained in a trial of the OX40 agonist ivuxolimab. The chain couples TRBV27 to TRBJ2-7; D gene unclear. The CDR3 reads CASSKAPHEQYF. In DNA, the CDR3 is TGTGCCAGCAGTAAGGCGCCCCACGAGCAGTACTTC.